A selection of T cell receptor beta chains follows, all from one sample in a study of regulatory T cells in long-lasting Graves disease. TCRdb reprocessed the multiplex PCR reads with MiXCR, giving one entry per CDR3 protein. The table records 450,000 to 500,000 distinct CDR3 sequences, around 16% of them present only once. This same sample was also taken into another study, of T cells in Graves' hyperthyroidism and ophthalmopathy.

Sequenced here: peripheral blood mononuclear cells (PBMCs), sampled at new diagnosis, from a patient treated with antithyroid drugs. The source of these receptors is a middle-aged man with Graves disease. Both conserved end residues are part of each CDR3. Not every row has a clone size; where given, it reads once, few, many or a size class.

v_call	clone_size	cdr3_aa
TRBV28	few	CASSLLGRGYTF
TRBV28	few	CASSRDATNEELFF
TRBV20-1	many	CSATGLAGSYEQYF
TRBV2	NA	CASRPDRNQPQHF
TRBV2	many	CASSEALSGQGVGYTF
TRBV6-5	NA	CASSYEGQVGRDTQYF
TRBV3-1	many	CASSQVDGTGELFF
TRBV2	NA	CASSVQGPLHEQYF
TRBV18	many	CASSPPTRSGGRAYEQYF
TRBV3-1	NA	CASSLESIGVDGYTF
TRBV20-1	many	CSARDPRTGQYTEAFF
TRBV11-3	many	CASSLDRSYEQYF
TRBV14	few	CASSTRTAQMGYTF
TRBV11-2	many	CASSRPGTGSYEQYF
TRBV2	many	CASSEGLAGLYEQYF
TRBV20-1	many	CSAVRLTRRYEQYF
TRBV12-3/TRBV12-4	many	CASTGLAGSSEQYF
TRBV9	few	CASSVDGAINTGELFF
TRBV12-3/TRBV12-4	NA	CASSSGTSLTTYEQYF
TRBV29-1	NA	CSVPRGPQDYTF
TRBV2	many	CASRRDRAEAFF
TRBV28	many	CASSFLAGGPYEQFF
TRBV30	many	CAWSPGPPYGYTF
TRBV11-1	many	CASSLIGRVKDDEQFF
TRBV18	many	CASSPRDRRGTEAFF
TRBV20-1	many	CSAPADREQYEQYF
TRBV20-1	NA	CSARDYGGRTEAFF
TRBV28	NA	CASSSGTGFLAGGRDPYEQYF
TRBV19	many	CASSEYRTAGAEAFF
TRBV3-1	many	CASSQDRGTGLRNEQFF
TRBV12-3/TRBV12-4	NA	CASGPTGGYQPQHF
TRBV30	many	CAWSVYTGELFF
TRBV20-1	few	CSLGQPQHF
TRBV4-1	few	CASSQDGGGGETQYF
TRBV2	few	CASSAEDRGTKLFF
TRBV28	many	CASSLSLPVGREAFF
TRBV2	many	CASSEQGFGNQPQHF
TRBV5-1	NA	CASSLDGVYGYTF
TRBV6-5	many	CASSYGQGPTEAFF
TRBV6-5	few	CASSLGAGGPKQYF
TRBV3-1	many	CASSQVWGRAVDEQFF
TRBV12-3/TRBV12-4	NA	CASSPRDTRATQYF
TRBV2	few	CASQQTENEQYF